These T cell receptor beta chains were read from a single sample in a study of vaccination and CD4 T cells after COVID-19. Using its own MiXCR run on the PCR reads, TCRdb lists one record per CDR3 protein. The table lists approximately 14,000 distinct CDR3 sequences, about four fifths of them singletons. Their target antigens are unknown. The sequencing sample was made of CD4+ T cells from blood, cultured in vitro. Receptors originate from a human donor who had recovered from COVID-19. Both conserved end residues are part of each CDR3. Each record gives: V gene, J gene, D gene, clone size, CDR3 DNA, CDR3 protein. D genes are given only for firm matches. Part of the rows lack a size; the others show once, few, many or a class for expanded clones.

TRBV7-7	TRBJ2-5	.	few	TGTGCTAGCAGCTTTAGGCCCCTAGAGACCCAGTACTTC	CASSFRPLETQYF
TRBV6-1	TRBJ2-7	TRBD2	.	TGTGCCTATTCTGGGCTAGCGGGACCGTACGAGCAGTACTTC	CAYSGLAGPYEQYF
TRBV11-3	TRBJ2-5	TRBD1	.	TGTGCCAGCAGCCACCGGGACAGCCAAGAGACCCAGTACTTC	CASSHRDSQETQYF
TRBV28	TRBJ2-3	.	.	TGTGCCAGCAGTTTATATAGTTCCGGCGCAGATACGCAGTATTTT	CASSLYSSGADTQYF
TRBV7-2	TRBJ2-5	.	.	TGTGCCAGCAGCCCTTACACGGGACAATCTCAAGAGACCCAGTACTTC	CASSPYTGQSQETQYF
TRBV5-1	TRBJ1-5	.	.	TGCGCCAGCAGCCTGGGATGGGGCCAGCCCCAGCATTTT	CASSLGWGQPQHF
TRBV19	TRBJ2-2	.	.	TGTGCCAGTAAGGGGATCCCCGCGAACACCGGGGAGCTGTTTTTT	CASKGIPANTGELFF
TRBV6-1	TRBJ2-7	.	.	TGTGCCAGCAGTGATTGGGGATACGAGCAGTACTTC	CASSDWGYEQYF
TRBV19	TRBJ1-5	.	.	TGTGCCAGTAGTCCCTCCCTCAGGCAGCCCCAGCATTTT	CASSPSLRQPQHF
TRBV19	TRBJ2-7	TRBD2	.	TGTGCCAGTAGTCGCCGGGGACTAGCGGGAGGGCCCGCCTACGAGCAGTACTTC	CASSRRGLAGGPAYEQYF
TRBV6-5	TRBJ2-5	.	.	TGTGCCAGCAGTTACTCACAACGGATGGAGACCCAGTACTTC	CASSYSQRMETQYF
TRBV6-2/TRBV6-3	TRBJ1-5	TRBD1	.	TGTGCCAGTCGACAGGGGGATCAGCCCCAGCATTTT	CASRQGDQPQHF
TRBV24-1	TRBJ1-6	.	.	TGTGCCACCATCCAGGGCCGGAGGTTGCCCTCACCCCTCCACTTT	CATIQGRRLPSPLHF
TRBV6-4	TRBJ1-5	TRBD1	few	TGTGCCAGCAGTGAGGGGACAGGGCCCAATCAGCCCCAGCATTTT	CASSEGTGPNQPQHF
TRBV14	TRBJ2-7	.	.	TGTGCCAGCAGCCAAACAGCTACCCTCTCCTACGAGCAGTACTTC	CASSQTATLSYEQYF
TRBV20-1	TRBJ2-5	.	.	TGCAGTGCTATTCTTTCAGCAGAACAAGAGACCCAGTACTTC	CSAILSAEQETQYF
TRBV11-2	TRBJ1-1	.	few	TGTGCCAGCAGCTTAGGTTTGAACACTGAAGCTTTCTTT	CASSLGLNTEAFF
TRBV24-1	TRBJ1-5	.	.	TGTGCCACCAGTGCCGCTTCGGGAAGCAATCAGCCCCAGCATTTT	CATSAASGSNQPQHF
TRBV20-1	TRBJ2-7	.	.	TGCAGTGCTAGTAATTCCGGATACGAGCAGTACTTC	CSASNSGYEQYF
TRBV7-9	TRBJ1-5	.	.	TGTGCCAGCAGCTTAGCGGGGGCGGGGAGCAATCAGCCCCGGCATTTT	CASSLAGAGSNQPRHF
TRBV2	TRBJ1-5	.	.	TGTGCCAGCAGAAGCGGGGGGCAGGGAAATCAGCCCCAGCATTTT	CASRSGGQGNQPQHF
TRBV20-1	TRBJ1-5	.	.	TGCAGTGCAAAAAGACAGGGCAATCAGCCCCAGCATTTT	CSAKRQGNQPQHF
TRBV5-4	TRBJ2-1	.	.	TGTGCCAGCAGCTTATCTCATGAGCAGTTCTTC	CASSLSHEQFF
TRBV20-1	TRBJ1-1	.	few	TGCAGTGCCCCTACCCACCTCGGGGATAACACTGAAGCTTTCTTT	CSAPTHLGDNTEAFF
TRBV7-2	TRBJ2-7	TRBD2	.	TGTGCCAGCAGCTTAGCACTAGCGGGCACCGGGGAGCAGTACTTC	CASSLALAGTGEQYF
TRBV20-1	TRBJ1-3	.	.	TGCAGTGCTAGAGCCATAGGGGGGATCCCTGGAAACACCATATATTTT	CSARAIGGIPGNTIYF
TRBV27	TRBJ2-1	TRBD2	.	TGTGCCAGCAGGACTACTAGCGGGAGGTACAATGAGCAGTTCTTC	CASRTTSGRYNEQFF
TRBV5-4	TRBJ1-2	.	.	TGTGCCAGCAGCTTGGAGGGTGAATCATATGGCTACACCTTC	CASSLEGESYGYTF
TRBV20-1	TRBJ2-3	.	.	TGCAGTGCCTCGGGGGCACAGGGTTTACGCACAGATACGCAGTATTTT	CSASGAQGLRTDTQYF
TRBV28	TRBJ1-5	.	.	TGTGCCAGCAACTGGGGGTATCAGCCCCAGCATTTT	CASNWGYQPQHF
TRBV10-2	TRBJ1-1	.	.	TGCGCCAGCAGTGAGGTTGGGTTGCCTGAAGCTTTCTTT	CASSEVGLPEAFF
TRBV20-1	TRBJ1-6	.	.	TGCAGTGCCCGGACGGGACGTCGATCACCCCTCCACTTT	CSARTGRRSPLHF
TRBV28	TRBJ1-5	TRBD1	.	TGTGCCAGCAGTTTGTCTGGGACAGGGATCGGTCAGCCCCAGCATTTT	CASSLSGTGIGQPQHF
TRBV6-5	TRBJ1-2	.	.	TGTGCCAGCAGTTTCCGGGGCCAAGCTAACTATGGCTACACCTTC	CASSFRGQANYGYTF
TRBV28	TRBJ2-3	.	few	TGTGCCAGCAGTTTACTGTCTAAACCGGGGTATTTT	CASSLLSKPGYF
TRBV27	TRBJ1-6	.	few	TGTGCCAGCAGTTTGGAAGCCCAGGGTTATTCACCCCTCCACTTT	CASSLEAQGYSPLHF
TRBV4-2	TRBJ1-2	.	.	TGTGCCAGCAGGGACGTAGTCGGGACAAGGAATTATGGCTACACCTTC	CASRDVVGTRNYGYTF
TRBV7-9	TRBJ1-2	.	.	TGTGCCAGCAGCCAGAAGGGTCTTACCTATGGCTACACCTTC	CASSQKGLTYGYTF
TRBV5-1	TRBJ2-3	TRBD1	.	TGCGCCAGCAGCTTGGGGGACAGGGGCACAGATACGCAGTATTTT	CASSLGDRGTDTQYF
TRBV27	TRBJ1-2	TRBD1	.	TGTGCCAGCATCGGATCGAGACAGGGGCGAGGCTACACCTTC	CASIGSRQGRGYTF
TRBV12-3/TRBV12-4	TRBJ1-5	.	.	TGTGCCAGCAGTGAACAGGATTATCAGCCCCAGCATTTT	CASSEQDYQPQHF
TRBV20-1	TRBJ2-7	.	once	TGCAGTGCTAGAGATCTAGGGAGTCGGGCCTACGAGCAGTACTTC	CSARDLGSRAYEQYF
TRBV20-1	TRBJ1-5	TRBD1	.	TGCAGTGCTAGGAACCACAGGGGAAATCAGCCCCAGCATTTT	CSARNHRGNQPQHF
TRBV2	TRBJ1-5	TRBD1	.	TGTGCCAGTTTCAGACAGGGACTTAGCAATCAGCCCCAGCATTTT	CASFRQGLSNQPQHF
TRBV6-5	TRBJ2-3	.	.	TGTGCCAGCAGTTACTCGTCTGCCGGTCCGGCCAACACAGATACGCAGTATTTT	CASSYSSAGPANTDTQYF
TRBV5-4	TRBJ2-7	.	once	TGTGCCAGCAGCCCCCGGGACCAGTGGGGCTCCTACGAGCAGTACTTC	CASSPRDQWGSYEQYF
TRBV5-4	TRBJ1-2	.	.	TGTGCCACCCGAGGGGGGACAAATAACTATGGCTACACCTTC	CATRGGTNNYGYTF
TRBV28	TRBJ2-7	TRBD1	.	TGTGCCAGCAGTCCAACCTGGACAGGTATTTACGAGCAGTACTTC	CASSPTWTGIYEQYF
TRBV6-5	TRBJ2-1	TRBD2	.	TGTGCCAGCAGTTGGGGACTAGCGGGAGGGAGCGAGCAGTTCTTC	CASSWGLAGGSEQFF
TRBV6-5	TRBJ1-6	.	.	TGTGCCAGCAGTTACTCGTTCCTAAAGGGTTTTTCACCCCTCCACTTT	CASSYSFLKGFSPLHF
TRBV20-1	TRBJ1-2	TRBD1	.	TGCAGGGGGAAAGGCAGGGGGACGTTTGTAGATGGCTACACCTTC	CRGKGRGTFVDGYTF
TRBV6-2/TRBV6-3	TRBJ2-5	TRBD1	.	TGTGCCAGCAGCCCTACAGGGGAAGGAGAGACCCAGTACTTC	CASSPTGEGETQYF
TRBV7-2	TRBJ2-1	.	once	TGTGCCAGTGGAAGCAATGAGCAGTTCTTC	CASGSNEQFF
TRBV6-1	TRBJ2-7	TRBD1	.	TGTGCCAGCAGTGGGGGACAGTTTTACGAGCAGTACTTC	CASSGGQFYEQYF
TRBV11-3	TRBJ2-2	.	once	TGTGCCAGCAGCCAGAGGGGAGCGAACACCGGGGAGCTGTTTTTT	CASSQRGANTGELFF